The 4 T cell receptor beta chains reported below all come from one sample, sequenced in a study of blood T cell repertoires in COVID-19. The assay was immunoSEQ multiplex PCR, and TCRdb's table has in-frame clones only and misses some. Among around 280,000 clones listed, under 90% were seen once. Material for sequencing was peripheral blood. The receptors were gathered from a woman in her twenties or thirties with COVID-19, enrolled during active disease.

The chain recombines TRBV6-2 or TRBV6-3 with TRBJ1-2; TRBD1 matches at 7 bases. The junction had 11 bases not matched to a gene; V was cut back by 6 bases and J by 4 bases. The CDR3 spans 15 residues. The V gene's germline CDR1 is MNHEY and CDR2 SVGEGT. Written as DNA, the CDR3 is TGTGCCAGCAGCCTCACGACAGGGAAAGTCTATGGCTACACCTTC. Protein: CASSLTTGKVYGYTF.

The DNA of the CDR3 is TGTGCCAGCAGCTACGCCGGGACACCCCAAGAGACCCAGTACTTC. This sequence encodes CASSYAGTPQETQYF. The chain has TRBV5-4 and TRBJ2-5, with TRBD1 as a possible D gene (6 bases). The CDR3 spans 15 residues. Deletions cut 3 bases from V and 1 base from J, with 13 bases between. CDR1 is SGHNT, CDR2 YYREEE, per germline (reference sequence).

This chain uses TRBV19 with TRBJ1-3; D gene unclear. V was pared by 1 base and J by 4 bases, with 11 bases between. The CDR3 contains 15 residues. The germline gives CDR1 LNHDA, CDR2 SQIVND (reference sequence). The DNA of the CDR3 is TGTGCCAGTAGTATAGCGGCCAGACTCGGAAACACCATATATTTT. It yields the protein CASSIAARLGNTIYF. Full variable domain (missing parts from reference TRBV19 and TRBJ1-3): DGGITQSPKYLFRKEGQNVTLSCEQNLNHDAMYWYRQDPGQGLRLIYYSQIVNDFQKGDIAEGYSVSREKKESFPLTVTSAQKNPTAFYLCASSIAARLGNTIYFGEGSWLTVV.

The chain joins TRBV7-6 to TRBJ2-7; 8 nucleotides align to TRBD2. The V and J ends lost 5 bases and 2 bases, in that order; junction bases with no gene match: 8. Per the germline V gene, CDR1 is SGHVS and CDR2 is FNYEAQ. This CDR3 comprises 15 residues. The CDR3 DNA follows: TGTGCCAGCAGCCTGGGCGGGGGGACAACCTACGAGCAGTACTTC. As protein: CASSLGGGTTYEQYF.